This T cell receptor (beta chain) emerged from a study of CD8+ T cells in alopecia areata. As to this clone: Its antigen remains unidentified.

CDR1 and CDR2 (germline): GTSNPN, SVGIG (reference sequence). Between the trimmed V and J ends, which lost 3 bases and 3 bases, there was a span of 9 bases. The length of the CDR3 is 12 residues. Reverse transcription of extracted RNA yielded cDNA, which provided the sequencing template. The method was immunoSEQ multiplex PCR; TCRdb's version includes in-frame clones alone and lacks a portion of them. The data hold 50,000 to 70,000 clones, with around 47% observed a single time. General observations from the study: Scalp specimens additionally yield sequences from normal skin's resident alphabeta T cells.

The sequence was obtained from a human donor with alopecia areata. The chain combines TRBV30 with TRBJ2-7; D uncertain. The sequenced sample was NKG2D-low CD8+ T cells sorted from blood. CDR3 DNA: TGTGCCTGGAGCGTGCCCCGCTACGAGCAGTACTTC. Translation gives CAWSVPRYEQYF.